The clone carrying this TCR beta chain has more than one count but fewer than ten. The antigen remains unidentified. The sample originates from a study of cytomegalovirus exposure and HLA in healthy donors. Study findings and constraints: In vitro checks showed that three CMV-associated chains really do target CMV antigens. Using a false discovery rate of 0.05, a later analysis showed that approximately 16,000 TCR beta sequences were associated with HLA alleles.

The PCR used 60 Vbeta and 13 Jbeta primers. The table came from immunoSEQ multiplex PCR; TCRdb's copy has only in-frame clones and leaves some out. The sample lists about 110,000 clones; less than 85% were seen once. The clonotype comes from a woman between 35 and 50 years old in good health and CMV-seropositive. Specimen: PBMCs.

CDR3 sequence reads: CASSIVQDRVKREKLFF. DNA of the CDR3: TGTGCCAGTAGTATAGTTCAGGACAGGGTTAAGCGTGAAAAACTGTTTTTT. The chain recombines TRBV19 with TRBJ1-4; TRBD1 matches 8 bases. There are 17 residues in the CDR3. The germline CDR1 and CDR2 sequences are LNHDA and SQIVND (reference sequence). Trimming removed 1 base from V and 7 bases from J; junction bases left unmatched: 11.